This is a list of T cell receptor beta chains from one sample in a study of cytomegalovirus exposure and HLA in healthy donors. Measured with immunoSEQ multiplex PCR; TCRdb has only the in-frame clones, and not every one. The table includes 90,000 to 100,000 clones, roughly four fifths detected once. Source material: PBMCs. The receptors originated from a female donor in good health and CMV-seronegative. CDR3s include the opening cysteine and the closing phenylalanine or tryptophan. Fields, in order: clone size, J gene, V gene, D gene, CDR3 DNA, CDR3 protein. A D gene is named only where the DNA matches it firmly. Rows give clone size only sometimes, using once, few, many, or a class for an expanded clone.

-,TRBJ2-7,TRBV7-6,TRBD1,TGTGCCAGCAGCGCCGGACAGGGGTGGGAGCAGTACTTC,CASSAGQGWEQYF
-,TRBJ2-5,TRBV5-4,TRBD2,TGTGCCAGCAGCTCCCGAGGAGCGGGAGTGGAGACCCAGTACTTC,CASSSRGAGVETQYF
-,TRBJ1-5,TRBV11-3,-,TGTGCCAGCAGCCCTAGGACAGAACCTATTTATTTAGGGCAGCCCCAGCATTTT,CASSPRTEPIYLGQPQHF
-,TRBJ2-5,TRBV4-2,-,TGTGCCAGCAGCCACCGGGGGTCCCAAGAGACCCAGTACTTC,CASSHRGSQETQYF
-,TRBJ2-1,TRBV15,-,TGTGCCACCAGCAGACAGACTACCAATGAGCAGTTCTTC,CATSRQTTNEQFF
-,TRBJ2-3,TRBV12-2,-,TGTGCAAGTCGCTTAGTTTCTAGCGGGGGGGGCACAGATACGCAGTATTTT,CASRLVSSGGGTDTQYF
once,TRBJ2-7,TRBV28,-,TGTGCCAGCACCCCTCCCCTGGGCAGGGAGGTATTC,CASTPPLGREVF
-,TRBJ2-7,TRBV25-1,-,TGTGCCAGTCACGGGGGGCAATTCTCCTACGAGCAGTACTTC,CASHGGQFSYEQYF
once,TRBJ2-7,TRBV7-9,TRBD2,TGTGCCAGCAGCCTGCGGGAGGGGATGGACGAGCAGTACTTC,CASSLREGMDEQYF
-,TRBJ1-2,TRBV29-1,-,TGCAGCGTTGCTAACCGGGGATCTAACTATGGCTACACCTTC,CSVANRGSNYGYTF
-,TRBJ2-4,TRBV18,-,TGTGCCAGCTCACCCAATGACAGATTAGCCAAAAACATTCAGTACTTC,CASSPNDRLAKNIQYF
-,TRBJ2-3,TRBV15,TRBD1,TGTGCCACCAGCAGATTTACTGGGACAGGCCCAGATACGCAGTATTTT,CATSRFTGTGPDTQYF
-,TRBJ2-1,TRBV15,TRBD1,TGTGCCACCAGCACATGGACAGGTATCGATGAGCAGTTCTTC,CATSTWTGIDEQFF
-,TRBJ1-2,TRBV10-2,TRBD1,TGCGCCAGCAGTGAATTAGGACAGGGGTTGGGTTCACGGTATGGCTACACCTTC,CASSELGQGLGSRYGYTF
-,TRBJ2-7,TRBV18,TRBD1,TGTGCCAGCTCAACCTTAGGACAGGGGTACGAGCAGTACTTC,CASSTLGQGYEQYF
-,TRBJ2-7,TRBV10-1,-,TGCGCCAGCAGTGAGTTCTCCGTTGTTCCCCCCTCGTACGAGCAGTACTTC,CASSEFSVVPPSYEQYF
-,TRBJ1-1,TRBV19,TRBD1,TGTGCCAGTAGGAGGCAGGGGGAAGAGGAAGCTTTCTTT,CASRRQGEEEAFF
-,TRBJ2-7,TRBV4-2,-,TGTGCCAGCAGCCGGGAAGACAGGACCTACGAGCAGTACTTC,CASSREDRTYEQYF
-,TRBJ2-7,TRBV9,TRBD1,TGTGCCAGCAGCGGGGGAGGGACAGGGTACGAGCAGTACTTC,CASSGGGTGYEQYF
few,TRBJ1-1,TRBV10-3,TRBD1,TGTGCCATCAGTGAAGGCGAAGGGACAGGGACACGTGAAGCTTTCTTT,CAISEGEGTGTREAFF
-,TRBJ2-7,TRBV7-9,-,TGTGCCAGCAGCCCACTCTCCGCAGGGATCTACGAGCAGTACTTC,CASSPLSAGIYEQYF
-,TRBJ2-7,TRBV6-1,-,TGTGCCAGCGGGGTAGCGGATTTCTACGAGCAGTACTTC,CASGVADFYEQYF
-,TRBJ1-4,TRBV9,TRBD1,TGTGCCAGCAGCTTCACGGACAGGGGCCGAGCAACTAATGAAAAACTGTTTTTT,CASSFTDRGRATNEKLFF
-,TRBJ1-4,TRBV27,TRBD1,TGTGCCAGCAGTCCCGACAGGGGGGGAAAACTGTTTTTT,CASSPDRGGKLFF
-,TRBJ2-5,TRBV27,-,TGTGCCAGCAGGTTTACAACCCAAGAGACCCAGTACTTC,CASRFTTQETQYF
-,TRBJ2-1,TRBV5-4,-,TGTGCCAGCAGCCAAGCATTATGGCAGGAAACCACCTACAATGAGCAGTTCTTC,CASSQALWQETTYNEQFF
once,TRBJ2-7,TRBV18,TRBD1,TGTGCCAGCTCATCCGGGACAGGGTCGGTAGGGGAGCAGTACTTC,CASSSGTGSVGEQYF
-,TRBJ2-7,TRBV5-1,-,TGCGCCAGCAGCTTGGGACAGCCCAACGAGCAGTACTTC,CASSLGQPNEQYF
-,TRBJ2-7,TRBV5-5,-,TGTGCCAGCAGCTTGACCATAGGCGGACTCGGACACGAGCAGTACTTC,CASSLTIGGLGHEQYF
-,TRBJ1-1,TRBV7-9,-,TGTGCCAGCAGCCCCCCGACCCGGGAGGCGGACACTGAAGCTTTCTTT,CASSPPTREADTEAFF
-,TRBJ2-7,TRBV23-1,-,TGCGCCAGCAGTCGTCGGGGGGCTCGGCAGTACTTC,CASSRRGARQYF
-,TRBJ2-2,TRBV12-5,-,TGTGCTAGTGGCTTACAGGGCACCACCGGGGAGCTGTTTTTT,CASGLQGTTGELFF
-,TRBJ1-5,TRBV30,-,TGTGCCTGGGCTCAAGGGGGCAATCAGCCCCAGCATTTT,CAWAQGGNQPQHF
few,TRBJ1-5,TRBV2,TRBD1,TGTGCCAGCAGTGGGACAGGGGGCAATCAGCCCCAGCATTTT,CASSGTGGNQPQHF
-,TRBJ2-2,TRBV6-5,-,TGTGCCAGCAAGAGGGCAGGGGAAAAGACCGGGGAGCTGTTTTTT,CASKRAGEKTGELFF
-,TRBJ2-7,TRBV6-1,-,TGTGCCAGCAGTGAAAACAGGGTGATATCCGAGCAGTACTTC,CASSENRVISEQYF
once,TRBJ1-1,TRBV6-5,-,TGTGCCAGCAGTTACTCGACAGTCATGAACACTGAAGCTTTCTTT,CASSYSTVMNTEAFF
-,TRBJ2-5,TRBV5-8,TRBD2,TGTGCCAGCAGCCCCGGACTAGCGGGAGTAAATTTCGTACCCATAGAGACCCAGTACTTC,CASSPGLAGVNFVPIETQYF
many,TRBJ2-7,TRBV7-9,-,TGTGCCAGCAGCTTAATTGCAGGGTACGAGCAGTACTTC,CASSLIAGYEQYF
-,TRBJ1-1,TRBV5-1,-,TGCGCCAGCAGCTTGGGTGAGGGCGGAAACACTGAAGCTTTCTTT,CASSLGEGGNTEAFF
-,TRBJ1-3,TRBV4-1,TRBD1,TGCGCCAGCAGCCAAGAGAGGGGCAGGGGGCCCGGAAACACCATATATTTT,CASSQERGRGPGNTIYF
-,TRBJ1-4,TRBV5-4,-,TGTGCCAGCAGCTTGGGTACTTCGAATGAAAAACTGTTTTTT,CASSLGTSNEKLFF
-,TRBJ2-7,TRBV2,TRBD2,TGTGCCAGCAGGTGGGAGGGGACGGGCGAGCAGTACTTC,CASRWEGTGEQYF
-,TRBJ2-3,TRBV29-1,TRBD2,TGCAGCGTGGTGGGACTAGCGGGAAGTGGAGGAACAGATACGCAGTATTTT,CSVVGLAGSGGTDTQYF
-,TRBJ1-3,TRBV5-1,TRBD1,TGCGCCAGCAGCTTTGACAGGGGTCCAGGAAACACCATATATTTT,CASSFDRGPGNTIYF
-,TRBJ1-2,TRBV19,TRBD1,TGTGCCAGTAGTCGAACAGGGGGCCTTGGCTACACCTTC,CASSRTGGLGYTF
-,TRBJ2-3,TRBV6-6,-,TGTGCCAGCAGTCAACACGAACAGTATTTT,CASSQHEQYF
-,TRBJ2-2,TRBV5-4,-,TGTGCCAGCAGCTTCGGCCGGGCGGGGACCGGGGAGCTGTTTTTT,CASSFGRAGTGELFF
-,TRBJ2-7,TRBV5-6,TRBD1,TGTGCCAGCAGCCAGGGGGACAGGGGATTCTACGAGCAGTACTTC,CASSQGDRGFYEQYF
-,TRBJ2-2,TRBV5-1,-,TGCGCCAGCAGCTTGGAACTGACCGGGGAGCTGTTTTTT,CASSLELTGELFF
-,TRBJ2-7,TRBV7-9,TRBD2,TGTGCCAGCAGCGTTGGACTAGCGGGAGATTTGTACGAGCAGTACTTC,CASSVGLAGDLYEQYF
-,TRBJ1-1,TRBV5-1,TRBD1,TGCGCCAGCAGCTTGGGAGTGGACAGGGCTACTGAAGCTTTCTTT,CASSLGVDRATEAFF